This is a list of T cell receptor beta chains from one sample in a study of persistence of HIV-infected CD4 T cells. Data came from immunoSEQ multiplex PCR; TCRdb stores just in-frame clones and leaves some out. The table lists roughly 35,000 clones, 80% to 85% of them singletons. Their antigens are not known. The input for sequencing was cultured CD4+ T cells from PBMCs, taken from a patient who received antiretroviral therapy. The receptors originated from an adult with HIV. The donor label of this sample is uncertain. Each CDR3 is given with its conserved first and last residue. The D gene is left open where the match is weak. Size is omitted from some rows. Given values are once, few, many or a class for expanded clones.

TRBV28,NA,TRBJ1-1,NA,CASTSPATTNTEAFF,TGTGCCAGCACATCTCCAGCAACTACGAACACTGAAGCTTTCTTT
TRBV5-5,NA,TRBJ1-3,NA,CASSLTPGPSGNTIYF,TGTGCCAGCAGCTTGACGCCGGGCCCCTCTGGAAACACCATATATTTT
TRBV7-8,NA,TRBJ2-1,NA,CASSFGLGGEQFF,TGTGCCAGCAGCTTTGGTTTAGGGGGTGAGCAGTTCTTC
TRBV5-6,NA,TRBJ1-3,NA,CASSLGLPRRNTIYF,TGTGCCAGCAGCTTGGGCCTTCCCCGACGGAACACCATATATTTT
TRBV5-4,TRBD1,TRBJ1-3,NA,CASSFGQGTGNTIYF,TGTGCCAGCAGCTTTGGACAGGGGACTGGAAACACCATATATTTT
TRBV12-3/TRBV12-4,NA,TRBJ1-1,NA,CASSLHLNTEAFF,TGTGCCAGCAGTTTGCACCTGAACACTGAAGCTTTCTTT
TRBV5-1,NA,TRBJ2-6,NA,CASSSASGANVLTF,TGCGCCAGCAGTTCAGCATCTGGGGCCAACGTCCTGACTTTC
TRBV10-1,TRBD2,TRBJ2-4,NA,CASSDGGSAKNIQYF,TGCGCCAGCAGTGACGGGGGGAGTGCCAAAAACATTCAGTACTTC
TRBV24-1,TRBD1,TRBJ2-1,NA,CATSDATGTGRVSYNEQFF,TGTGCCACCAGTGATGCGACCGGGACAGGGAGGGTCAGCTACAATGAGCAGTTCTTC
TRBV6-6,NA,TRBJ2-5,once,CASSYSKQETQYF,TGTGCCAGCAGTTACTCAAAGCAAGAGACCCAGTACTTC
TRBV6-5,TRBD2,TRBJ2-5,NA,CASRRAGGRETQYF,TGTGCCAGCAGGAGAGCGGGGGGGAGGGAGACCCAGTACTTC
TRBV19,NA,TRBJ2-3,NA,CASSIYGDSTDTQYF,TGTGCCAGTAGTATATACGGGGATAGCACAGATACGCAGTATTTT
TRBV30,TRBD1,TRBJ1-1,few,CAWSSGQGPNTEAFF,TGTGCCTGGAGCTCGGGACAGGGACCGAACACTGAAGCTTTCTTT
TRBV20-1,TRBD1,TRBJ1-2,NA,CSASETGTYGYTF,TGCAGTGCTAGTGAGACAGGGACCTATGGCTACACCTTC
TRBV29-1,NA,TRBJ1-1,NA,CSVEGQSNTEAFF,TGCAGCGTTGAAGGACAGTCGAACACTGAAGCTTTCTTT
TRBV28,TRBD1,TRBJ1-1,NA,CASSFTGGANTEAFF,TGTGCCAGCAGTTTTACAGGGGGCGCTAACACTGAAGCTTTCTTT
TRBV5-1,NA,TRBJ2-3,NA,CASSLAGMADTQYF,TGCGCCAGCAGCTTGGCCGGGATGGCAGATACGCAGTATTTT
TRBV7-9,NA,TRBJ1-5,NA,CASSSSGVSNQPQHF,TGTGCCAGCAGCTCCTCGGGGGTAAGCAATCAGCCCCAGCATTTT
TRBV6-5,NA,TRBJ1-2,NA,CASSTDPGGYTF,TGTGCCAGCAGTACCGACCCGGGTGGCTACACCTTC
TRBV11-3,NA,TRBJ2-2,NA,CASSFLTGQELFF,TGTGCCAGCAGCTTCCTGACGGGTCAGGAGCTGTTTTTT
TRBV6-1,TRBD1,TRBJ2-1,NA,CASSEEGDRYEQFF,TGTGCCAGCAGTGAAGAAGGGGACAGGTATGAGCAGTTCTTC
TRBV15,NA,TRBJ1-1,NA,CATSRGWGGPNTEAFF,TGTGCCACCAGCCGGGGATGGGGGGGACCGAACACTGAAGCTTTCTTT
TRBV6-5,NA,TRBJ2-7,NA,CATTGTPSYEQYF,TGTGCCACCACCGGGACACCATCCTACGAGCAGTACTTC
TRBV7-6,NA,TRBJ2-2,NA,CASSLYGAGEGGELFF,TGTGCCAGCAGCCTCTACGGGGCAGGGGAAGGCGGGGAGCTGTTTTTT
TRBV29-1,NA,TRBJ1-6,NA,CSVRQGYNSPLHF,TGCAGCGTGAGGCAGGGTTATAATTCACCCCTCCACTTT
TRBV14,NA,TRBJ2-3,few,CASSQGTFPGADTQYF,TGTGCCAGCAGCCAAGGGACCTTTCCGGGGGCCGATACGCAGTATTTT
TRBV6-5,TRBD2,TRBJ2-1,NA,CASSYSGLAGGNEQFF,TGTGCCAGCAGTTACTCGGGGCTAGCGGGGGGCAATGAGCAGTTCTTC
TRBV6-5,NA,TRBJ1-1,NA,CASSYQENTEAFF,TGTGCCAGCAGTTACCAGGAGAACACTGAAGCTTTCTTT
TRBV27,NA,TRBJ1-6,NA,CASSFRGTNSPLHF,TGTGCCAGCAGTTTCAGGGGCACTAATTCACCCCTCCACTTT
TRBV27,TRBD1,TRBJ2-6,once,CASSPDRAGANVLTF,TGTGCCAGCAGTCCCGACAGGGCTGGGGCCAACGTCCTGACTTTC
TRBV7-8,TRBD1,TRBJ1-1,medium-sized,CASTIQGARTEAFF,TGTGCCAGCACCATCCAGGGGGCGAGGACTGAAGCTTTCTTT
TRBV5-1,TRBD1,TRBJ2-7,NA,CASSSVGTGLSYEQYF,TGCGCCAGCAGCTCTGTCGGGACAGGTCTCTCCTACGAGCAGTACTTC
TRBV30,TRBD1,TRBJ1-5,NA,CACLSTGSNQPQHF,TGTGCCTGTTTATCGACAGGGAGCAATCAGCCCCAGCATTTT
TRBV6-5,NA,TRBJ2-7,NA,CASSYTGATTYEQYF,TGTGCCAGCAGTTACACCGGGGCTACGACCTACGAGCAGTACTTC
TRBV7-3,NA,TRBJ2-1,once,CASSPGLNEQFF,TGTGCCAGCAGCCCGGGCCTCAATGAGCAGTTCTTC
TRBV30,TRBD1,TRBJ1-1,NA,CAWTWGAGGLNTEAFF,TGTGCCTGGACTTGGGGGGCAGGGGGCTTGAACACTGAAGCTTTCTTT
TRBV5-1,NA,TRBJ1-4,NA,CASSFHGDEKLFF,TGCGCCAGCAGCTTCCATGGCGATGAAAAACTGTTTTTT
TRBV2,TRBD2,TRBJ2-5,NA,CASSVQYGTSGPRETQYF,TGTGCCAGCAGTGTCCAATACGGGACTAGCGGCCCCCGAGAGACCCAGTACTTC
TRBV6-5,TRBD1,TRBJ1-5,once,CASRAGTGLNQPQHF,TGTGCCAGCAGGGCCGGGACAGGTTTGAATCAGCCCCAGCATTTT
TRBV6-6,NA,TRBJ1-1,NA,CASSYPQVAEAFF,TGTGCCAGCAGTTACCCCCAGGTCGCTGAAGCTTTCTTT
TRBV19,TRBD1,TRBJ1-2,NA,CASRDRDYGYTF,TGTGCCAGCCGCGACAGGGACTATGGCTACACCTTC
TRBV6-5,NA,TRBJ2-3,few,CASSRWVRGADTQYF,TGTGCCAGCAGTCGGTGGGTCCGCGGGGCAGATACGCAGTATTTT
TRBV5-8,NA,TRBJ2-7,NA,CASSSTTVYEQYF,TGTGCCAGCAGCTCCACCACTGTCTACGAGCAGTACTTC
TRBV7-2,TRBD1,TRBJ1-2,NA,CASSSGGGRTYGYTF,TGTGCCAGCAGCTCAGGGGGAGGGCGAACTTATGGCTACACCTTC
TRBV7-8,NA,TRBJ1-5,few,CASSSQGNGQPQHF,TGTGCCAGCAGCTCCCAGGGGAATGGACAGCCCCAGCATTTT
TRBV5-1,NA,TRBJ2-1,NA,CASSLGRTSYNEQFF,TGCGCCAGCAGCTTGGGGCGGACCTCTTACAATGAGCAGTTCTTC
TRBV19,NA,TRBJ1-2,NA,CASQPPQGYGYTF,TGTGCCAGCCAACCCCCCCAGGGCTATGGCTACACCTTC
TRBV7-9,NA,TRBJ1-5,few,CASSKQGPDQPQHF,TGTGCCAGCAGCAAACAGGGCCCGGATCAGCCCCAGCATTTT
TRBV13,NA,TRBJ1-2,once,CASSLQENYGYTF,TGTGCCAGCAGTCTACAGGAGAACTATGGCTACACCTTC
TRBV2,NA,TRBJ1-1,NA,CASRVNQGPNTEAFF,TGTGCCAGCCGGGTCAACCAGGGGCCGAACACTGAAGCTTTCTTT
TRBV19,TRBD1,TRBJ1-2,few,CASSITWTGGAGGYTF,TGTGCCAGTAGTATTACATGGACAGGGGGCGCAGGCGGCTACACCTTC